Below, 29 T cell receptor beta chains from the same sample are listed, as sequenced in a study of shared clonotypes between healthy human individuals. Sequencing used immunoSEQ multiplex PCR; TCRdb keeps in-frame clones, though not all of them. The sample has 2 million to 3 million clones, 85% to 95% seen once. The material sequenced was naive CD4+ T cells sorted from blood. Subset in this sample: CD45RA+ positively selected. The receptors derive from a man between 18 and 35 years old in good health.

The chain couples TRBV5-1 to TRBJ1-3; 10 positions match TRBD1. Germline values: CDR1 SGHRS, CDR2 YFSETQ. V shed 4 bases and J 0 bases; nucleotides not matched to a gene: 7. The CDR3 is 17 amino acids. CDR3 DNA: TGCGCCAGCAGCACTGGGACAGGGGCCAGCTCTGGAAACACCATATATTTT. Its translation is CASSTGTGASSGNTIYF.

The V and J genes are TRBV19 and TRBJ1-5, with TRBD1 matching 8 bases. J gave up 2 bases and V 6 bases, and 9 bases lay outside the gene matches. CDR3 size: 16 residues. The germline CDR1 and CDR2 sequences are LNHDA and SQIVND (reference sequence). CDR3 bases: TGTGCCAGTAGACCCCGGGCGGACAGGGGCAATCAGCCCCAGCATTTT. The encoded protein is CASRPRADRGNQPQHF.

V and J are TRBV2 and TRBJ2-3; the D is unclear. This CDR3 has 13 residues. V shed 2 bases and J shed 2 bases, with 5 bases lying between them. Germline V gene sequence: CDR1 SNHLY, CDR2 FYNNEI. The CDR3: CASSEQNTDTQYF. The CDR3 DNA reads TGTGCCAGCAGTGAACAGAACACAGATACGCAGTATTTT.

Note on this clone: The sample holds other DNA sequences that translate to the same CDR3. The genes are TRBV5-1 and TRBJ2-5; TRBD2 matches at 15 bases. V was pared by 2 bases and J by 2 bases, with 1 base of the junction left unmatched. CDR3 size: 16 residues. Germline V gene sequence: CDR1 SGHRS, CDR2 YFSETQ. As DNA, the CDR3 is TGCGCCAGCAGCTTAGGACTAGCGGGGGGGCAAGAGACCCAGTACTTC. The encoded protein is CASSLGLAGGQETQYF.

The chain employs TRBV5-1 and TRBJ2-5; 9 bases map to TRBD1. Per the germline V gene, CDR1 is SGHRS and CDR2 is YFSETQ. The ends lost 5 bases at V and 2 bases at J; junction bases unmatched: 10. The CDR3 is made up of 16 amino acids. The CDR3 nucleotides read TGCGCCAGCAGGCGCCGGGACAGGGACCGACAAGAGACCCAGTACTTC. Its protein is CASRRRDRDRQETQYF.

The chain combines TRBV5-6 with TRBJ2-3, with 7 bases aligning to TRBD1. V shed 1 base, J shed 0 bases, and the junction held 5 bases outside the gene matches. The CDR3 has 16 amino acids. Looked up from germline, CDR1 is SGHDT and CDR2 is YYEEEE. Here the CDR3 DNA reads TGTGCCAGCAGCTTGTTGGACAGGACGAGCACAGATACGCAGTATTTT. This codes for CASSLLDRTSTDTQYF.

The chain has TRBV7-2 and TRBJ2-3; 9 nucleotides agree with TRBD2. This CDR3 has 14 amino acids. V gave up 6 bases and J gave up 4 bases; unmatched junction bases: 5. Germline lookup yields CDR1 SGHTA and CDR2 FQGNSA. DNA for the CDR3: TGTGCCAGCAGTCTAGCGGGGAAGGCAGATACGCAGTATTTT. This encodes CASSLAGKADTQYF.

V usage is TRBV5-4 and J usage is TRBJ2-7; TRBD2 aligns across 12 bases. Germline lookup yields CDR1 SGHNT and CDR2 YYREEE (reference sequence). The CDR3 totals 14 residues. The V and J ends lost 4 bases and 7 bases, in that order; junction bases with no gene match: 6. This CDR3 reads CASSQGLAGLEQYF. The CDR3 nucleotides read TGTGCCAGCAGCCAAGGACTAGCGGGATTGGAGCAGTACTTC.

The genes are TRBV18 and TRBJ1-1, with 8 bases that match TRBD1. Trimming removed 0 bases from V and 4 bases from J; junction bases left unmatched: 7. Germline CDR1 is KGHSH and CDR2 is LQKENI. The CDR3 has 16 amino acids. CDR3 in DNA: TGTGCCAGCTCACCACCGCAGGGGGCTGAGGGCACTGAAGCTTTCTTT. Its protein product is CASSPPQGAEGTEAFF.

The V call is TRBV9, the J call TRBJ2-7, with 7 bases matching TRBD1. The CDR3 has 17 residues. V was pared by 0 bases and J by 0 bases, with 9 bases of the junction left unmatched. Germline V gives CDR1 SGDLS, CDR2 YYNGEE. This chain's CDR3 is CASSVGPPGQNSYEQYF. CDR3 DNA: TGTGCCAGCAGCGTAGGGCCCCCGGGACAGAACTCCTACGAGCAGTACTTC.

The genes are TRBV19 and TRBJ2-1; 8 bases are shared with TRBD2. The germline CDR1 and CDR2 sequences are LNHDA and SQIVND (reference sequence). J gave up 5 bases and V 7 bases, and 7 bases lay outside the gene matches. This CDR3 is 14 amino acids long. The CDR3 sequence is CASNERGLNNEQFF. As DNA, the CDR3 is TGTGCCAGTAACGAGCGGGGGCTCAACAATGAGCAGTTCTTC.

In its sample, this clone was seen once. The CDR3 protein is CASSQERRVGELFF. The CDR3 nucleotides are TGCGCCAGCAGCCAAGAAAGACGTGTGGGGGAGCTGTTTTTT. The chain employs TRBV4-3 and TRBJ2-2; no firm D call. The CDR3 runs 14 residues. Per the germline V gene, CDR1 is LGHNA and CDR2 is YSLEER. V lost 0 bases to trimming and J lost 8 bases, with 10 bases between them.

The genes are TRBV9 and TRBJ2-7, with 10 bases that match TRBD2. The CDR3 has 16 amino acids. From germline, CDR1 is SGDLS and CDR2 YYNGEE. The J segment lost 6 bases and the V segment lost 2 bases, leaving 11 bases of the junction unmatched. Here the CDR3 DNA reads TGTGCCAGCAGCGTGACCCCGGGACTAGCGAGTGGCGAGCAGTACTTC. Translated, it gives CASSVTPGLASGEQYF.

This clone showed up just once. The chain recombines TRBV18 with TRBJ2-7; 7 positions agree with TRBD1. This CDR3 has 14 amino acids. Trimming removed 4 bases from V and 2 bases from J; junction bases left unmatched: 5. Germline CDR1 and CDR2: KGHSH and LQKENI. CDR3 sequence (DNA): TGTGCCAGCTCACAGGGGACAGCAGCCTACGAGCAGTACTTC. It translates to CASSQGTAAYEQYF.

This clone was observed a single time. CDR3 bases: TGTGCCAGCAGCTCGGACAGGGGGGCAAACTACGAGCAGTACTTC. This codes for CASSSDRGANYEQYF. This chain uses TRBV7-9 with TRBJ2-7, with 10 positions matching TRBD1. J was trimmed by 3 bases and V by 4 bases; bases with no gene match: 6. The CDR3 consists of 15 residues. Germline V CDR1 and CDR2: SEHNR, FQNEAQ (reference sequence).

The genes are TRBV5-4 and TRBJ2-1, with 9 positions matching TRBD1. Germline V lookup: CDR1 SGHNT, CDR2 YYREEE (reference sequence). Trimming took 4 bases from V and 4 from J; bases not matched to a gene: 6. This CDR3 is built from 15 residues. CDR3 bases: TGTGCCAGCAGCATAATTGGGACAGGGTACAATGAGCAGTTCTTC. It specifies CASSIIGTGYNEQFF.

The CDR3 reads CASSQEGRAVEKLFF. The CDR3 bases are TGCGCCAGCAGCCAAGAGGGGAGGGCGGTTGAAAAACTGTTTTTT. The rearrangement uses TRBV4-3 and TRBJ1-4; unclear D gene. V lost 0 bases, J lost 7 bases, and 12 bases lay in between. Germline V gene lookup returns CDR1 LGHNA and CDR2 YSLEER. This CDR3 spans 15 amino acids.

V and J are TRBV5-4 and TRBJ2-5; TRBD2 is a possible D gene (5 bases). Deletions cut 4 bases from V and 3 bases from J, with 13 bases between. The CDR3 extends over 14 amino acids. CDR1 and CDR2 from the germline V gene are SGHNT and YYREEE (reference sequence). CDR3 in DNA: TGTGCCAGCAGCGGTGTGGAGGCAAAAGAGACCCAGTACTTC. Amino acid sequence: CASSGVEAKETQYF.

J is TRBJ2-5 and V is TRBV25-1; 7 bases fit TRBD1. The CDR3 loop spans 17 amino acids. Germline V lookup: CDR1 MGHDK, CDR2 SYGVNS. After removal of 3 bases from V and 1 base from J, the junction contained 11 bases not matched to a gene. This CDR3 is CASSDDWDRRTQETQYF. CDR3 coding DNA: TGTGCCAGCAGTGACGACTGGGACAGACGAACCCAAGAGACCCAGTACTTC.

The rearrangement links TRBV5-6 to TRBJ2-5; 9 bases align to TRBD2. CDR3 length equals 15 residues. J gave up 2 bases and V 7 bases, and 9 bases lay outside the gene matches. The V gene's germline CDR1 is SGHDT and CDR2 YYEEEE. As DNA, the CDR3 is TGTGCCAGCTCCCGGAAGGCGGGAGGGCAAGAGACCCAGTACTTC. It encodes CASSRKAGGQETQYF. Drawing the rest from reference TRBV5-6 and TRBJ2-5, the complete variable domain is DAGVTQSPTHLIKTRGQQVTLRCSPKSGHDTVSWYQQALGQGPQFIFQYYEEEERQRGNFPDRFSGHQFPNYSSELNVNALLLGDSALYLCASSRKAGGQETQYFGPGTRLLVL.

V and J are TRBV18 and TRBJ1-5; tentatively, D is TRBD1 (6 bases). V was shortened by 6 bases and J by 8 bases, with 17 bases between the two germline ends. This CDR3 region has 14 residues. Germline V gene lookup returns CDR1 KGHSH and CDR2 LQKENI. CDR3 coding DNA: TGTGCCAGCTCTCCGACAGGTGGGGTTGAGCCCCAGCATTTT. Translating it yields CASSPTGGVEPQHF.

As concerns this clone: The same CDR3 arises from other DNA sequences in this sample as well. The V and J genes are TRBV18 and TRBJ2-4; 7 bases fit TRBD1. J lost 7 bases, V lost 3 bases, and 0 bases had no gene match. CDR1 and CDR2 (germline): KGHSH, LQKENI. The CDR3 consists of 12 residues. The CDR3 bases are TGTGCCAGCTCACCGGACAGGAACATTCAGTACTTC. Residues: CASSPDRNIQYF.

This chain connects TRBV7-2 to TRBJ2-5, with TRBD2 identical over 7 bases. CDR1 and CDR2 from the germline V gene are SGHTA and FQGNSA. Trimming removed 5 bases from V and 9 bases from J; junction bases left unmatched: 6. The CDR3 contains 12 residues. The CDR3 region is CASSLGLGAQYF. For the CDR3, the DNA is TGTGCCAGCAGCCTTGGACTAGGGGCCCAGTACTTC.

The chain combines TRBV2 with TRBJ1-5; 9 positions match TRBD1. Germline V gene data show CDR1 as SNHLY and CDR2 as FYNNEI. This CDR3 region has 15 residues. The ends lost 5 bases at V and 4 bases at J; junction bases unmatched: 6. The CDR3: CASSPQGARNQPQHF. In DNA, the CDR3 is TGTGCCAGCAGTCCACAGGGGGCGCGAAATCAGCCCCAGCATTTT.

This clone has more than one count but fewer than ten. This sample also contains other DNA sequences that code for the same CDR3. The chain has TRBV2 and TRBJ2-1; 11 nucleotides line up with TRBD2. Trimming cost V 6 bases and J 4 bases; bases outside gene matches: 5. This CDR3 is built from 15 residues. CDR1 is SNHLY, CDR2 FYNNEI, per germline. CDR3 region: CASRGTSGSYNEQFF. The CDR3 DNA reads as TGTGCCAGCAGAGGAACTAGCGGGAGTTACAATGAGCAGTTCTTC. Using reference TRBV2 and TRBJ2-1 for the parts outside the CDR3, the full variable domain is EPEVTQTPSHQVTQMGQEVILRCVPISNHLYFYWYRQILGQKVEFLVSFYNNEISEKSEIFDDQFSVERPDGSNFTLKIRSTKLEDSAMYFCASRGTSGSYNEQFFGPGTRLTVL.

About this clone: Other DNA sequences of this sample code for an identical CDR3. The V call is TRBV10-2, the J call TRBJ2-5, with 7 bases that match TRBD1. The CDR3 runs to 14 residues. Germline CDR1 WSHSY, CDR2 SAAADI. V trimming: 4 bases; J trimming: 1 base; junction bases outside the gene matches: 3. CDR3 in amino acids: CASSGAGGQETQYF. The CDR3 nucleotides read TGCGCCAGCAGTGGGGCAGGGGGCCAAGAGACCCAGTACTTC.

This clone was seen only once. V usage is TRBV5-4 and J usage is TRBJ2-3, with TRBD2 matching 8 bases. The germline CDR1 and CDR2 sequences are SGHNT and YYREEE (reference sequence). The V gene end was trimmed by 0 bases and the J gene end by 6 bases; junction bases not matched to a gene: 9. The CDR3 extends over 16 amino acids. The CDR3 bases are TGTGCCAGCAGCTTGGATTCCGGGGGGGCCGGCGATACGCAGTATTTT. This gives the protein CASSLDSGGAGDTQYF.

This chain joins TRBV6-5 and TRBJ1-2, with D hard to call. V lost 6 bases, J lost 8 bases, and 13 bases lay in between. The CDR3 is made up of 12 amino acids. The germline V gene has CDR1 MNHEY and CDR2 SVGAGI. The chain's CDR3 is CASREPVVGYTF. The DNA of the CDR3 is TGTGCCAGCAGAGAGCCCGTTGTGGGCTACACCTTC.

The V call is TRBV14, the J call TRBJ1-6; D remains ambiguous. The CDR3 consists of 13 residues. Trimming shortened V by 0 bases and J by 10 bases, and 7 bases separated the two germline ends. Germline V gene data show CDR1 as SGHDN and CDR2 as FVKESK. The CDR3 here is CASSQDRTSPLHF. CDR3 in DNA: TGTGCCAGCAGCCAAGATCGGACCTCACCCCTCCACTTT. The variable domain in full, completed from reference TRBV14 and TRBJ1-6, reads EAGVTQFPSHSVIEKGQTVTLRCDPISGHDNLYWYRRVMGKEIKFLLHFVKESKQDESGMPNNRFLAERTGGTYSTLKVQPAELEDSGVYFCASSQDRTSPLHFGNGTRLTVT.